This TCR beta chain stems from a study of glioma-infiltrating T cells after dendritic cell vaccination. Study results and limitations: Survival was not directly related to TCR clonality in these patients.

The protocol was immunoSEQ multiplex PCR, while the TCRdb copy is restricted to in-frame clones and leaves out a portion. The data hold roughly 96,000 clones, with 79% observed a single time. V gave up 6 bases and J gave up 5 bases; unmatched junction bases: 5. Germline loops: CDR1 MNHEY, CDR2 SVGAGI. The CDR3 spans 14 residues. As for this clone: Its antigen is unknown.

The source was blood, collected before dendritic cell vaccination. The source is a human donor with glioblastoma. The chain joins TRBV6-5 to TRBJ2-2; 8 bases are a match to TRBD2. This CDR3 reads CASRDSGGTGELFF. CDR3 DNA: TGTGCCAGCAGAGACAGCGGGGGAACCGGGGAGCTGTTTTTT.